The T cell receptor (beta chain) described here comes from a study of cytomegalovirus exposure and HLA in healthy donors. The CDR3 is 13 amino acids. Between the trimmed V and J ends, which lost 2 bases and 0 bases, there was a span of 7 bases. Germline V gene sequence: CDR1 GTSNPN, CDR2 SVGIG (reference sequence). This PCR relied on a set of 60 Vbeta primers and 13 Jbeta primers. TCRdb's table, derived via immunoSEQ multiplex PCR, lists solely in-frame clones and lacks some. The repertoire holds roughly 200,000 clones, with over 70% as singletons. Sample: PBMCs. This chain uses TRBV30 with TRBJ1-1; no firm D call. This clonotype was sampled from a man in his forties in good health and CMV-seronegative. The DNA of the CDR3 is TGTGCCTGGAGTCCCGGTTTGAACACTGAAGCTTTCTTT. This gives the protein CAWSPGLNTEAFF.